This T cell receptor (beta chain) originates from a study of human T cells and chemical hapten exposure. Time point: healthy volunteer bleed at 2 weeks. RNA extraction used unfractionated whole blood as the source of total RNA. Each cDNA molecule in the library carried unique molecular identifiers. TCRdb re-called the RACE reads with MiXCR, one entry per CDR3 protein. The sample has about 93,000 distinct CDR3 sequences; approximately 8.2% are singletons. Trimming cost V 8 bases and J 6 bases, with 8 bases left between them. CDR1 SNHLY and CDR2 FYNNEI come from the germline V gene. CDR3 length: 11 amino acids. Only a few counts were recorded for this clonotype.

This clonotype originated in a female donor in good health. Some clones in this sample may be carry-over from other donors' samples. The sequencing input was whole blood. The rearrangement uses TRBV2 and TRBJ1-3; D is ambiguous. DNA of the CDR3: TGTGCCAGCGGATGGGCAAACACCATATATTTT. It is translated as CASGWANTIYF. Combining the CDR3 with reference TRBV2 and TRBJ1-3 gives the whole variable domain EPEVTQTPSHQVTQMGQEVILRCVPISNHLYFYWYRQILGQKVEFLVSFYNNEISEKSEIFDDQFSVERPDGSNFTLKIRSTKLEDSAMYFCASGWANTIYFGEGSWLTVV.